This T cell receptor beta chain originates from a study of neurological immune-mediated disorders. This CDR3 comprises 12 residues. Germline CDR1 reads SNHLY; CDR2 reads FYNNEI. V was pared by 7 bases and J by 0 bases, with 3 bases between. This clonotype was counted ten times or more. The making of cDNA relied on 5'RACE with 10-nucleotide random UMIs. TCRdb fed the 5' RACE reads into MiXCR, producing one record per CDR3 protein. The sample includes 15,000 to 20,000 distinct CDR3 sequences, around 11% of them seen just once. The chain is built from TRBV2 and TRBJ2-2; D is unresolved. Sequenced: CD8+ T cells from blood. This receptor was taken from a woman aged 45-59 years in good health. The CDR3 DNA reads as TGTGCCAGCATTGCGAACACCGGGGAGCTGTTTTTT. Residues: CASIANTGELFF.